This entry is about one TCR beta chain. The sample belongs to a study of blood T cell repertoires in COVID-19. Trimming left V 5 bases short and J 8 bases short, with 10 bases between. Germline CDR1 and CDR2: SEHNR and FQNEAQ (reference sequence). The CDR3 loop spans 12 amino acids. Clones were sequenced by immunoSEQ multiplex PCR, and TCRdb holds only the in-frame ones, with some missing. The repertoire holds fewer than 250,000 clones, with about nine tenths as singletons. This rearrangement joins TRBV7-9 to TRBJ2-1, with D perhaps matching TRBD1 (5 bases). The specimen sequenced was PBMCs or T cells enriched from blood (not recorded which). The sequence was obtained from a man between 50 and 59 years old who had been exposed to COVID-19. DNA for the CDR3: TGTGCCAGCAGCCCAGGGTCGGATGAGCAGTTCTTC. Its protein product is CASSPGSDEQFF.